A selection of T cell receptor beta chains follows, all from one sample in a study of blood T cells in healthy people across ages. TCRdb re-derived calls from the 5' RACE reads in MiXCR, one entry per CDR3 protein. The table has around 780,000 distinct CDR3 sequences, about 61% seen once. Sequencing was carried out using blood. The receptor source for this set is a man in his forties in good health. Both conserved end residues are part of each CDR3. D genes are given only for firm matches. Not every row has a clone size; where given, it reads once, few, many or a size class.

j_call clone_size v_call d_call cdr3_aa cdr3_nt
TRBJ2-5 - TRBV24-1 TRBD1 CATSDRHRTGGQETQYF TGTGCCACCAGTGATCGCCACCGTACAGGGGGTCAAGAGACCCAGTACTTC
TRBJ2-7 - TRBV7-2 TRBD1 CASRDAPGQGNEQYF TGTGCCAGCAGAGATGCGCCGGGACAGGGGAACGAGCAGTACTTC
TRBJ2-1 - TRBV29-1 TRBD2 CSASGSGYNEQFF TGCAGCGCTAGCGGGAGCGGTTACAATGAGCAGTTCTTC
TRBJ2-5 few TRBV7-3 TRBD2 CASSLTASGMQTQYF TGTGCCAGCAGCTTAACGGCTAGCGGGATGCAGACCCAGTACTTC
TRBJ2-1 - TRBV14 TRBD2 CASSLAGGLGEQFF TGTGCCAGCAGCCTAGCGGGAGGGCTGGGTGAGCAGTTCTTC
TRBJ2-7 - TRBV9 - CASSEIGASYNEQYF TGTGCCAGCAGCGAGATTGGGGCCTCCTACAATGAGCAGTACTTC
TRBJ2-3 - TRBV12-3/TRBV12-4 - CATTLIADTQYF TGTGCCACCACACTTATCGCAGATACGCAGTATTTT
TRBJ2-3 few TRBV25-1 - CASSDGKGGKDTQYF TGTGCCAGCAGTGATGGCAAGGGGGGGAAAGATACGCAGTATTTT
TRBJ2-6 few TRBV29-1 TRBD1 CSVSDRGPSGANVLTF TGCAGCGTTTCGGACAGGGGGCCGTCTGGGGCCAACGTCCTGACTTTC
TRBJ2-7 few TRBV6-6 - CASSKGGLTYEQYF TGTGCCAGCAGTAAGGGGGGACTTACCTACGAGCAGTACTTC
TRBJ1-2 - TRBV12-3/TRBV12-4 - CASSFDAIGPGYTF TGTGCCAGCAGTTTCGACGCAATTGGGCCTGGCTACACCTTC
TRBJ2-7 - TRBV13 TRBD1 CAGSSRQGPHEQYF TGTGCCGGCAGCTCTCGACAGGGACCCCACGAGCAGTACTTC
TRBJ2-1 - TRBV28 TRBD2 CASSSMTSGSSYNEQFF TGTGCCAGCAGTTCCATGACTAGCGGGAGCTCCTACAATGAGCAGTTCTTC
TRBJ2-7 - TRBV2 - CASSARTGTYEQYF TGTGCCAGCAGTGCCAGGACTGGGACCTACGAGCAGTACTTC
TRBJ2-1 - TRBV20-1 - CSARDFERKDHNEQFF TGCAGTGCTAGAGATTTCGAAAGAAAGGACCACAATGAGCAGTTCTTC
TRBJ2-3 few TRBV28 - CASSLSGDSTDTQYF TGTGCCAGCAGTTTAAGCGGAGACAGCACAGATACGCAGTATTTT
TRBJ2-7 few TRBV7-9 - CASSPRAGDISPYEQYF TGTGCCAGCAGCCCGAGGGCAGGGGATATAAGCCCCTACGAGCAGTACTTC
TRBJ1-2 once TRBV7-2 - CASSPGRMFGGYTF TGTGCCAGCAGCCCAGGAAGGATGTTCGGCGGCTACACCTTC
TRBJ2-5 - TRBV25-1 TRBD1 CASNPGQPYDEQYF TGTGCCAGCAATCCGGGACAGCCCTACGATGAGCAGTACTTC
TRBJ2-1 once TRBV14 - CVSSGGYEQFF TGTGTCAGCAGCGGAGGCTATGAGCAGTTCTTC
TRBJ2-1 - TRBV6-1 - CASSEGRLRVGNEQFF TGTGCCAGCAGTGAAGGCCGACTTAGAGTCGGGAATGAGCAGTTCTTC
TRBJ2-5 - TRBV6-6 - CASRSTGFGENQETQYF TGTGCCAGCAGATCGACAGGATTCGGGGAAAACCAAGAGACCCAGTACTTC
TRBJ2-3 - TRBV12-3/TRBV12-4 TRBD2 CASRYLAGVEDTQYF TGTGCCAGCAGATACCTAGCGGGAGTTGAAGATACGCAGTATTTT
TRBJ2-4 - TRBV6-5 TRBD2 CASSCGTSGGRDIQYF TGTGCCAGCAGTTGCGGGACTAGCGGGGGACGGGACATTCAGTACTTC
TRBJ1-2 few TRBV25-1 - CASGARGTGYTF TGTGCCAGCGGGGCGCGCGGGACTGGCTACACCTTC
TRBJ2-1 few TRBV5-5 TRBD2 CASSSRLAGTYNEQFF TGTGCCAGCAGCTCCCGACTAGCGGGGACGTACAATGAGCAGTTCTTC
TRBJ2-3 many TRBV4-3 TRBD2 CASSQGTSGSTDTQYF TGCGCCAGCAGCCAAGGGACTAGCGGAAGCACAGATACGCAGTATTTT
TRBJ2-3 - TRBV20-1 TRBD2 CSASLLAASTDTQYF TGCAGTGCTTCCCTACTAGCGGCTTCCACAGATACGCAGTATTTT
TRBJ2-1 - TRBV7-3 TRBD2 CASSLRPSGSYNEQFF TGTGCCAGCAGCTTAAGGCCTAGCGGGTCGTACAATGAGCAGTTCTTC
TRBJ2-1 many TRBV4-2 - CASSQELGLTNEQFF TGTGCCAGCAGCCAAGAACTAGGGCTAACCAATGAGCAGTTCTTC
TRBJ2-3 few TRBV10-3 TRBD2 CAITQGTSGDTQYF TGTGCCATCACCCAGGGTACTAGCGGGGATACGCAGTATTTT
TRBJ2-6 few TRBV12-3/TRBV12-4 TRBD1 CASSFNRGIGSGANVLTF TGTGCCAGCAGTTTCAACAGGGGCATCGGCTCTGGGGCCAACGTCCTGACTTTC
TRBJ1-1 - TRBV3-1 - CASSQDSGIKAFF TGTGCCAGCAGCCAAGATTCGGGCATCAAAGCTTTCTTT
TRBJ2-7 - TRBV11-2 TRBD2 CASTIAGASANEQYF TGTGCCAGCACCATAGCGGGAGCGTCAGCCAACGAGCAGTACTTC
TRBJ2-5 - TRBV7-2 - CASSFAGQRKPETQYF TGTGCCAGCAGCTTTGCGGGCCAGCGGAAACCGGAGACCCAGTACTTC
TRBJ2-4 - TRBV18 - CASSPQGTGNIQYF TGTGCCAGCTCACCACAGGGAACGGGCAACATTCAGTACTTC
TRBJ2-3 - TRBV7-8 TRBD2 CASSLSSGRAGGDTQYF TGTGCCAGCAGCCTCTCTAGCGGGAGGGCCGGGGGAGATACGCAGTATTTT
TRBJ2-5 - TRBV7-2 - CASSLVQFQETQYF TGTGCCAGCAGCTTAGTTCAATTTCAAGAGACCCAGTACTTC
TRBJ2-4 few TRBV7-9 - CASNHAGIQYF TGTGCCAGCAATCATGCAGGCATTCAGTACTTC
TRBJ2-5 few TRBV18 - CASSPPSETQYF TGTGCCAGCTCACCACCTTCGGAGACCCAGTACTTC
TRBJ2-1 - TRBV25-1 - CASSEKISSQQFF TGTGCCAGCAGTGAAAAAATCTCCAGCCAGCAGTTCTTC
TRBJ2-3 few TRBV7-2 TRBD2 CASSSGLAGGTDTQYF TGTGCCAGCAGCTCGGGACTAGCGGGGGGCACAGATACGCAGTATTTT
TRBJ2-1 few TRBV12-3/TRBV12-4 - CASSFWSDRSGAHTNEQFF TGTGCCAGCAGTTTCTGGAGCGACAGGTCGGGGGCCCACACCAATGAGCAGTTCTTC
TRBJ1-2 - TRBV7-6 TRBD1 CASSSPEGADYTF TGTGCCAGCAGCTCCCCGGAGGGGGCTGACTACACCTTC
TRBJ2-1 - TRBV6-6 - CASSYSWGLEQFF TGTGCCAGCAGTTACTCGTGGGGACTTGAGCAGTTCTTC
TRBJ1-4 - TRBV6-6 - CASSPPALGEKLFF TGTGCCAGCAGCCCCCCGGCCCTGGGGGAAAAACTGTTTTTT
TRBJ2-3 few TRBV7-6 TRBD1 CASSARQGSSTDTQYF TGTGCCAGCAGCGCCCGACAGGGAAGTAGCACAGATACGCAGTATTTT
TRBJ2-1 - TRBV30 - CAWTGVNNNERFF TGTGCCTGGACTGGGGTTAATAACAATGAGCGGTTCTTC
TRBJ2-7 - TRBV21-1 - CASRQGARSSYEQYF TGTGCCAGCAGGCAGGGGGCGCGTTCCTCCTACGAGCAGTACTTC
TRBJ2-1 - TRBV7-2 - CASSHTWARRSDNEQFF TGTGCCAGCAGCCATACGTGGGCCCGTAGGTCAGACAATGAGCAGTTCTTC
TRBJ2-5 - TRBV20-1 TRBD2 CSAKIPGTSGTNGETQYF TGCAGTGCCAAAATTCCCGGGACTAGCGGGACGAATGGGGAGACCCAGTACTTC
TRBJ2-3 few TRBV2 TRBD2 CASSRTSGNTDTQYF TGTGCCAGCAGTCGGACTAGCGGGAACACAGATACGCAGTATTTT
TRBJ1-1 - TRBV7-2 - CASSLVGIGIEAFF TGTGCCAGCAGCTTAGTTGGGATCGGTATCGAAGCTTTCTTT